This entry is about one TCR beta chain. Its cognate antigen is unknown. Germline V gene data show CDR1 as PRHDT and CDR2 as FYEKMQ (reference sequence). This CDR3 spans 18 amino acids. Trimming stripped 5 bases from V and 0 bases from J, with 23 bases between. Researchers ran the PCR with 60 Vbeta and 13 Jbeta primers. Profiled with immunoSEQ multiplex PCR; TCRdb holds only in-frame clones, not every one. The data contain 110,000 to 150,000 clones, around three quarters of them singletons. This entry is derived from a study of cytomegalovirus exposure and HLA in healthy donors. Study outcomes and limitations: Cytomegalovirus-associated TCR beta chains were listed, numbering over 150. Upon later analysis, TCR association rates were observed to vary by HLA locus, being highest for DRB1 and lowest for HLA-C. For presence/absence analyses, sequencing depth was assumed to be roughly uniform across donors.

The chain employs TRBV13 and TRBJ2-7; D is perhaps TRBD2 (5 bases). The origin of this receptor is a woman between 18 and 30 years old in good health and CMV-seropositive. The sequenced material came from PBMCs. CDR3 protein: CASSRTQIGYRSSYEQYF. In nucleotides, the CDR3 is TGTGCCAGCAGCCGGACTCAAATTGGATACCGGAGCTCCTACGAGCAGTACTTC.